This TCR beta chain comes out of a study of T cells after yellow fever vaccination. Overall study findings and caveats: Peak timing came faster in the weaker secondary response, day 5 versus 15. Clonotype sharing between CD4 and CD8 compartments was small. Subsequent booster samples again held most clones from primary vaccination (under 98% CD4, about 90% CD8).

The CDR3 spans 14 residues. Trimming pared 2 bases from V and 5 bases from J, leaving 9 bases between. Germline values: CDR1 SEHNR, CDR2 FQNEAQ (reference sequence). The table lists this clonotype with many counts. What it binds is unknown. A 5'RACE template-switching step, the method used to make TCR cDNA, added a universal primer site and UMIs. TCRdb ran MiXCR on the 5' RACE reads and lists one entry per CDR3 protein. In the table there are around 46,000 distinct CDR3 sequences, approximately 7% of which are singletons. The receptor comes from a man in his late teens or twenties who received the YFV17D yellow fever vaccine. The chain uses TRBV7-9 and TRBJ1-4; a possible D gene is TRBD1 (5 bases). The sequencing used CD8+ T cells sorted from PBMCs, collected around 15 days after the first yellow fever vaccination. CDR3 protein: CASSLNRPNEKLFF. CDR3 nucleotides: TGTGCCAGCAGCTTAAACAGGCCAAATGAAAAACTGTTTTTT.